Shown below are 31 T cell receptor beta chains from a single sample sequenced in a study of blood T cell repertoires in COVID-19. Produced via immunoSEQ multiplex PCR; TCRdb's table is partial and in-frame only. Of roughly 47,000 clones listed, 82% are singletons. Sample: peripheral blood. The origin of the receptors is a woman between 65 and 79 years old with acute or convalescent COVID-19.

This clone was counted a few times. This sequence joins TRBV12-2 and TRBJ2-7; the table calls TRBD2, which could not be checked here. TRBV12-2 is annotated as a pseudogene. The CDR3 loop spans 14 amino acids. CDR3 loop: CASRLSGSTYEQYF. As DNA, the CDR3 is TGTGCAAGTCGCTTGAGCGGGAGTACCTACGAGCAGTACTTC.

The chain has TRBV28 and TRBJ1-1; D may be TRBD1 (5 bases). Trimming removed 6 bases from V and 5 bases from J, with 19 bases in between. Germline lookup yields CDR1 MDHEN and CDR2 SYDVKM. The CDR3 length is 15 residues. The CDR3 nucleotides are TGTGCCAGCAGCGACCCTCAGGGATGGAGAACTGAAGCTTTCTTT. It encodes CASSDPQGWRTEAFF.

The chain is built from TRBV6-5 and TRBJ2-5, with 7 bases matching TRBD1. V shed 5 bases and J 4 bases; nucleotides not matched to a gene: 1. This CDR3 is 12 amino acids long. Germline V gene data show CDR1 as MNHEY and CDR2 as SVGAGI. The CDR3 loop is CASSNRGETQYF. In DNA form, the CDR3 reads TGTGCCAGCAGTAACAGGGGAGAGACCCAGTACTTC.

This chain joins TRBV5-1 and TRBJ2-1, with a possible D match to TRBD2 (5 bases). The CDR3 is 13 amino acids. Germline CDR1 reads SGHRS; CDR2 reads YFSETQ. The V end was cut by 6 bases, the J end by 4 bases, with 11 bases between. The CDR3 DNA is TGCGCCAGCACAGGTAGCGCGTACAATGAGCAGTTCTTC. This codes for CASTGSAYNEQFF.

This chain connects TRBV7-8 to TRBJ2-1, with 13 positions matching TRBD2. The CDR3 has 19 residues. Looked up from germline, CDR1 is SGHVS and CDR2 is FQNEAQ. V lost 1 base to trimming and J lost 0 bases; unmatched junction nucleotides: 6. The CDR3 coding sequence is TGTGCCAGCAGCTTAGAAACTAGCGGGAGGGTTAGCTCCTACAATGAGCAGTTCTTC. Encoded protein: CASSLETSGRVSSYNEQFF. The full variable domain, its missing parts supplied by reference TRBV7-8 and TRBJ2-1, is GAGVSQSPRYKVAKRGQDVALRCDPISGHVSLFWYQQALGQGPEFLTYFQNEAQLDKSGLPSDRFFAERPEGSVSTLKIQRTQQEDSAVYLCASSLETSGRVSSYNEQFFGPGTRLTVL.

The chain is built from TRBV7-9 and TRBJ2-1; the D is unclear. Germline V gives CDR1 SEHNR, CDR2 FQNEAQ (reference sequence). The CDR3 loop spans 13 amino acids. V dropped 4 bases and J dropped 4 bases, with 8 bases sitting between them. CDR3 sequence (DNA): TGTGCCAGCAGCTCCCGCGAGTACAATGAGCAGTTCTTC. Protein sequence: CASSSREYNEQFF.

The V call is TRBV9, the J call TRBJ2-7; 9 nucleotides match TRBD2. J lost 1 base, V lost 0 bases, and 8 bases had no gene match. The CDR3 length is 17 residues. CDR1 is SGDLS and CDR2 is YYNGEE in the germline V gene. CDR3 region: CASSVGASGTRSYEQYF. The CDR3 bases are TGTGCCAGCAGCGTAGGGGCTAGCGGGACGCGGTCCTACGAGCAGTACTTC.

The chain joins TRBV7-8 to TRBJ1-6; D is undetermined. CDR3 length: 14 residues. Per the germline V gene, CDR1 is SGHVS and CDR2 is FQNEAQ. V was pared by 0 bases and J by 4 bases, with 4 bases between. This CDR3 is CASSLAQYNSPLHF. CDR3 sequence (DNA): TGTGCCAGCAGCTTAGCACAGTATAATTCACCCCTCCACTTT.

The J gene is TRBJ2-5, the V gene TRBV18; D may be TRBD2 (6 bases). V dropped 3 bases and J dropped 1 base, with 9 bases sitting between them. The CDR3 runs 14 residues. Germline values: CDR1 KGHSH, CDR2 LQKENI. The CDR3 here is CASSPQGGQETQYF. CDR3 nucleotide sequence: TGTGCCAGCTCACCCCAGGGAGGCCAAGAGACCCAGTACTTC.

The CDR3 DNA reads TGTGCCAGCAGTTACCTTTCGACCAAGACAGGGATTACCTACGAGCAGTACTTC. This gives the protein CASSYLSTKTGITYEQYF. The chain uses TRBV6-2 or TRBV6-3 and TRBJ2-7, with 7 bases fitting TRBD1. The V and J ends lost 2 bases and 2 bases, in that order; junction bases with no gene match: 15. Looked up from germline, CDR1 is MNHEY and CDR2 is SVGEGT. This CDR3 has 18 amino acids.

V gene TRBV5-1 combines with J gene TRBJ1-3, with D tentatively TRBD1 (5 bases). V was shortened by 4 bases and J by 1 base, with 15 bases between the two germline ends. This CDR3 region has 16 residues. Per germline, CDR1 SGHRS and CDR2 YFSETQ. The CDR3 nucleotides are TGCGCCAGCAGCCCCGGGGACGGGAGATCTGGAAACACCATATATTTT. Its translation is CASSPGDGRSGNTIYF.

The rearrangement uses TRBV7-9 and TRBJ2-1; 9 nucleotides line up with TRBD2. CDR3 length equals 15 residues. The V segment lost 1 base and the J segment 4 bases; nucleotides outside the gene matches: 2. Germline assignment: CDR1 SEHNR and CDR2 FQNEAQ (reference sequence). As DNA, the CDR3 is TGTGCCAGCAGCTTAGGACTAGCGGATTACAATGAGCAGTTCTTC. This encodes CASSLGLADYNEQFF.

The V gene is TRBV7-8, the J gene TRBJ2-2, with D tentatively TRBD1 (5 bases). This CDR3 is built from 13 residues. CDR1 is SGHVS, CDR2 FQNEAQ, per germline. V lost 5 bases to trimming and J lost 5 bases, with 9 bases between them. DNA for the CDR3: TGTGCCAGCAGCCGACCAGGGACCGGGGAGCTGTTTTTT. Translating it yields CASSRPGTGELFF. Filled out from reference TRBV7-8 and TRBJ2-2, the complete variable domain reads GAGVSQSPRYKVAKRGQDVALRCDPISGHVSLFWYQQALGQGPEFLTYFQNEAQLDKSGLPSDRFFAERPEGSVSTLKIQRTQQEDSAVYLCASSRPGTGELFFGEGSRLTVL.

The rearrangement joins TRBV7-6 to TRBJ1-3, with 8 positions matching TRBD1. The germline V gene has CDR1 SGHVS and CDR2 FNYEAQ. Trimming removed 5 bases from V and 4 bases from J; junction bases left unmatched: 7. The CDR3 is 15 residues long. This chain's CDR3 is CASSLRTGSGNTIYF. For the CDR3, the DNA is TGTGCCAGCAGCCTCCGGACAGGGTCCGGAAACACCATATATTTT. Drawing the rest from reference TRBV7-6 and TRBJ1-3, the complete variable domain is GAGVSQSPRYKVTKRGQDVALRCDPISGHVSLYWYRQALGQGPEFLTYFNYEAQQDKSGLPNDRFSAERPEGSISTLTIQRTEQRDSAMYRCASSLRTGSGNTIYFGEGSWLTVV.

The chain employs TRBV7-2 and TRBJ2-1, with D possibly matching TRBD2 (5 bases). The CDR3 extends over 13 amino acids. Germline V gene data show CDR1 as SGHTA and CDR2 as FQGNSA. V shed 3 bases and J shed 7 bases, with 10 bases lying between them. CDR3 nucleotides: TGTGCCAGCAGCTTCGGGCTAGCAAATGAGCAGTTCTTC. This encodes CASSFGLANEQFF.

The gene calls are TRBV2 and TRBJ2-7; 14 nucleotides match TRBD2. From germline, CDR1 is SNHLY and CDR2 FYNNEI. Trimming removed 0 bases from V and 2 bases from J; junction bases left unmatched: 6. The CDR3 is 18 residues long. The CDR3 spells CASSEAGGGLAGAYEQYF. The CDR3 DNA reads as TGTGCCAGCAGTGAAGCAGGAGGGGGACTAGCGGGAGCCTACGAGCAGTACTTC.

The DNA for the CDR3 is TGTGCCAGCAGCGTAGGAGTTGAGGTAGATACGCAGTATTTT. It yields the protein CASSVGVEVDTQYF. V gene TRBV9 combines with J gene TRBJ2-3, with unresolved D. Trimming removed 0 bases from V and 5 bases from J, with 10 bases in between. The CDR3 length is 14 residues. Germline V gene data show CDR1 as SGDLS and CDR2 as YYNGEE.

CDR3 sequence: CASRPSGAHEQYF. CDR3 nucleotide sequence: TGTGCCAGCAGACCTAGCGGGGCCCACGAGCAGTACTTC. This sequence joins TRBV6-2 or TRBV6-3 and TRBJ2-7; TRBD2 agrees at 9 bases. V dropped 6 bases and J dropped 5; count of bases not matched to a gene: 5. The CDR3 extends over 13 amino acids. Per the germline V gene, CDR1 is MNHEY and CDR2 is SVGEGT.

The DNA for the CDR3 is TGTGCCAGCAGTTACACCGGGACTAGCTCTGAGCAGTTCTTC. Residues: CASSYTGTSSEQFF. The chain recombines TRBV6-2 or TRBV6-3 with TRBJ2-1, with TRBD2 identical over 9 bases. The J segment lost 9 bases and the V segment lost 2 bases, leaving 5 bases of the junction unmatched. CDR1 is MNHEY, CDR2 SVGEGT, per germline. This CDR3 comprises 14 residues.

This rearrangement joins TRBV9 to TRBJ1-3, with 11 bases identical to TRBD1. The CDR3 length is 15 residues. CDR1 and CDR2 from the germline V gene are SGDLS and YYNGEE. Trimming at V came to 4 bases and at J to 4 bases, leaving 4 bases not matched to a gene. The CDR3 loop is CASSPRTGGGNTIYF. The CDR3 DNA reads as TGTGCCAGCAGCCCGCGGACAGGGGGCGGAAACACCATATATTTT.

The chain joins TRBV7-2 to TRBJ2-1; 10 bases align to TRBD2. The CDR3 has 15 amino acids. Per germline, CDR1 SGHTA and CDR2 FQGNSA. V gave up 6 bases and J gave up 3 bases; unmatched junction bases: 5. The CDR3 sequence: CASSTASGGYNEQFF. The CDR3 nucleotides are TGTGCCAGCAGTACAGCTAGCGGGGGCTACAATGAGCAGTTCTTC.

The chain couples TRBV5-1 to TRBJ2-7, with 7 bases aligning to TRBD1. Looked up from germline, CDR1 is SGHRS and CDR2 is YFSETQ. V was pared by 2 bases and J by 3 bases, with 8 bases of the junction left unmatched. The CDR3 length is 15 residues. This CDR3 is CASSFTGDRLYEQYF. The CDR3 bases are TGCGCCAGCAGCTTCACAGGGGACAGACTCTACGAGCAGTACTTC.

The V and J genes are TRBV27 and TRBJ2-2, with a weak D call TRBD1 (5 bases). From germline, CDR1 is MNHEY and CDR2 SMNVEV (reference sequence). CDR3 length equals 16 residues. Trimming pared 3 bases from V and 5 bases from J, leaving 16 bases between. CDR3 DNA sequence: TGTGCCAGCAGTTTTGAGTTCAGGGTTGGGACCGGGGAGCTGTTTTTT. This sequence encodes CASSFEFRVGTGELFF.

In DNA form, the CDR3 reads TGTGCCTGGTCCCTTGGACTAGCGGACACAGATACGCAGTATTTT. Encoded protein: CAWSLGLADTDTQYF. The chain employs TRBV30 and TRBJ2-3, with TRBD2 matching over 10 bases. Per the germline V gene, CDR1 is GTSNPN and CDR2 is SVGIG (reference sequence). CDR3 size: 15 residues. J was trimmed by 2 bases and V by 5 bases; bases with no gene match: 7.

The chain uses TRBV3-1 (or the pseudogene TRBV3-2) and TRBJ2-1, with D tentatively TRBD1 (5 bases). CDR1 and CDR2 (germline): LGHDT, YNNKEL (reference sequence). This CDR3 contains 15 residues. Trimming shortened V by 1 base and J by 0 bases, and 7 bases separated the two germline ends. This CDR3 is CASSQGDSSYNEQFF. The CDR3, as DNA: TGTGCCAGCAGCCAAGGAGACAGCTCCTACAATGAGCAGTTCTTC.

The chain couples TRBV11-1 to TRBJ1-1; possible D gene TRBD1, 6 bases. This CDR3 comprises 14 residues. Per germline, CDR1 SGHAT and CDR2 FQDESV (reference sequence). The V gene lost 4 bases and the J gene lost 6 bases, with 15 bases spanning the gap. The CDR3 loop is CASSSNRDQAEAFF. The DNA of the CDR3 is TGTGCCAGCAGCTCTAACAGGGATCAGGCTGAAGCTTTCTTT.

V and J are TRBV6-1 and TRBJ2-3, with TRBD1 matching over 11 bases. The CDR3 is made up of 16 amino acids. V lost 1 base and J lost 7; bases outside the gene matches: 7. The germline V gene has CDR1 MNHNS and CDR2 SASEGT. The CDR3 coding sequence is TGTGCCAGCAGTGAAGTGTGGGACAGGGGGAGGAATACGCAGTATTTT. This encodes CASSEVWDRGRNTQYF.

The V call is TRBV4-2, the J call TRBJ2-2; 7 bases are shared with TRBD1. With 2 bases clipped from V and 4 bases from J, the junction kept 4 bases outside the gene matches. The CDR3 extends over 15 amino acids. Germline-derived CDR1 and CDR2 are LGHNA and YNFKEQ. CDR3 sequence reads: CASSQSDRVTGELFF. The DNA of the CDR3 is TGTGCCAGCAGCCAATCCGACAGGGTCACCGGGGAGCTGTTTTTT.

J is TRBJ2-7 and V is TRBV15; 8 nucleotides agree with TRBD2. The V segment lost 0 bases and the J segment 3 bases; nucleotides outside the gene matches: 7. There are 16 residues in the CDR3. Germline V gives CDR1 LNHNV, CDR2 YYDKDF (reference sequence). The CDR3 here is CATSRDPAGGHYEQYF. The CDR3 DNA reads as TGTGCCACCAGCAGAGATCCCGCGGGGGGTCACTACGAGCAGTACTTC.

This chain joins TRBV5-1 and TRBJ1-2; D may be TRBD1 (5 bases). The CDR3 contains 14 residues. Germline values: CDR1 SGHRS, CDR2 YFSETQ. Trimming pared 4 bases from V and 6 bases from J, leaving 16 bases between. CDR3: CASSPRRGPDGYTF. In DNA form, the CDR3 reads TGCGCCAGCAGCCCAAGGAGGGGCCCCGATGGCTACACCTTC.

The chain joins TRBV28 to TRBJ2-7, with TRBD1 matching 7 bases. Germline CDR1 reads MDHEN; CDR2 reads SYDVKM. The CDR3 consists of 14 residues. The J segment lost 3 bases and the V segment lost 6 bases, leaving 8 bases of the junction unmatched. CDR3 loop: CASRPPGQLYEQYF. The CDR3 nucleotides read TGTGCCAGCAGACCTCCGGGACAGCTCTACGAGCAGTACTTC.